Following are 24 T cell receptor beta chains from one sample sequenced in a study of radiotherapy plus CTLA-4 blockade in lung cancer. Generated by immunoSEQ multiplex PCR, the TCRdb table keeps only in-frame clones and is missing some. The sample contains around 110,000 clones, approximately 90% of which appear only once. The sample consisted of peripheral blood, taken from a patient treated with radiotherapy plus ipilimumab. The origin of the receptors is a human donor with non-small cell lung cancer that progressed on radiotherapy plus ipilimumab.

The rearrangement joins TRBV6-1 to TRBJ2-7; 7 bases fit TRBD1. Germline CDR1 reads MNHNS; CDR2 reads SASEGT. There are 13 residues in the CDR3. Trimming took 11 bases from V and 2 from J; bases not matched to a gene: 9. CDR3 bases: TGTGCCGCCAAATGGCAGGGGGCCTACGAGCAGTACTTC. As protein: CAAKWQGAYEQYF.

DNA for the CDR3: TGTGCCAGCAGGTCCTCAGCGGGAGTTCGGGAGACCCAGTACTTC. It yields the protein CASRSSAGVRETQYF. The chain is built from TRBV6-1 and TRBJ2-5; TRBD2 aligns across 8 bases. With 6 bases clipped from V and 5 bases from J, the junction kept 11 bases outside the gene matches. The CDR3 sequence is 15 residues long. Germline-derived CDR1 and CDR2 are MNHNS and SASEGT.

In its sample, this clone was seen once. The chain uses TRBV6-6 and TRBJ2-1; D possibly corresponds to TRBD1 (6 bases). Germline values: CDR1 MNHNY, CDR2 SVGAGI (reference sequence). This CDR3 comprises 15 residues. V lost 6 bases to trimming and J lost 4 bases, with 16 bases between them. CDR3 coding DNA: TGTGCCAGCAGCCACGACTGGGGGCCTTACAATGAGCAGTTCTTC. Its translation: CASSHDWGPYNEQFF.

J is TRBJ2-7 and V is TRBV27; possibly TRBD2 for D (6 bases). The CDR3 consists of 13 residues. Germline V lookup: CDR1 MNHEY, CDR2 SMNVEV (reference sequence). V lost 6 bases to trimming and J lost 0 bases, with 9 bases between them. The CDR3 DNA sequence: TGTGCCAGCAGAGGCGGGAACTCCTACGAGCAGTACTTC. Protein product: CASRGGNSYEQYF.

The chain combines TRBV5-1 with TRBJ2-7; D may be TRBD1 (6 bases). This CDR3 comprises 16 residues. The germline V and J ends were trimmed by 0 bases and 0 bases, with 13 bases remaining between them. Germline CDR1 reads SGHRS; CDR2 reads YFSETQ. CDR3 coding DNA: TGCGCCAGCAGCTTGGCGACAGGAGATCTCTCCTACGAGCAGTACTTC. This translates into CASSLATGDLSYEQYF.

The chain combines TRBV29-1 with TRBJ2-1; 12 nucleotides match TRBD2. Germline values: CDR1 SQVTM, CDR2 ANQGSEA. CDR3 length: 16 amino acids. The junction had 11 bases not matched to a gene; V was cut back by 5 bases and J by 6 bases. The DNA for the CDR3 is TGCAGCGTTACACGACTAGCGGGAGCTGAGGGCAATGAGCAGTTCTTC. Residues: CSVTRLAGAEGNEQFF.

The rearrangement uses TRBV6-1 and TRBJ2-2; possible D gene TRBD1, 5 bases. The V and J ends lost 0 bases and 13 bases respectively, with 15 bases between them. In germline, CDR1 is MNHNS, CDR2 SASEGT. The CDR3 runs to 14 residues. The CDR3 loop reads CASSEARTPGWLFF. Written as DNA, the CDR3 is TGTGCCAGCAGTGAAGCAAGGACACCGGGTTGGCTGTTTTTT.

This clone was detected only a few times. V usage is TRBV6-1 and J usage is TRBJ1-3; D unresolved. The CDR3 is 11 amino acids. The germline gives CDR1 MNHNS, CDR2 SASEGT. V lost 7 bases and J lost 4, with 5 bases in between. The CDR3 DNA reads TGTGCCAGCACGGCGGGAAACACCATATATTTT. Amino acid sequence: CASTAGNTIYF.

V usage is TRBV4-1 and J usage is TRBJ1-4; weak D call: TRBD1 (5 bases). Germline V lookup: CDR1 MGHRA, CDR2 YSYEKL. The CDR3 has 16 residues. V lost 3 bases and J 8 bases, leaving 19 bases between the germline ends. This CDR3 reads CASSQMGTAKGEKLFF. DNA of the CDR3: TGCGCCAGCAGCCAGATGGGGACGGCCAAGGGGGAAAAACTGTTTTTT.

The gene calls are TRBV7-3 and TRBJ2-3; TRBD2 matches 8 bases. This CDR3 has 15 amino acids. V lost 2 bases and J lost 0; bases outside the gene matches: 1. The germline V gene encodes CDR1 SGHTA and CDR2 FQGTGA. CDR3 DNA sequence: TGTGCCAGCAGCTTAGCGGGAGGAAGCACAGATACGCAGTATTTT. Amino acids: CASSLAGGSTDTQYF. The full variable domain, in which reference TRBV7-3 and TRBJ2-3 provide the parts outside the CDR3, is GAGVSQTPSNKVTEKGKYVELRCDPISGHTALYWYRQSLGQGPEFLIYFQGTGAADDSGLPNDRFFAVRPEGSVSTLKIQRTERGDSAVYLCASSLAGGSTDTQYFGPGTRLTVL.

V gene TRBV4-2 combines with J gene TRBJ1-3, with D unresolved. This CDR3 is built from 17 residues. With 1 base removed from V and 0 bases from J, the gap between germline ends came to 13 bases. Germline CDR1 and CDR2: LGHNA and YNFKEQ. The CDR3 nucleotides read TGTGCCAGCAGCCAAGGGACCCCGGGGAGCTCTGGAAACACCATATATTTT. Its protein is CASSQGTPGSSGNTIYF.

This sequence joins TRBV4-1 and TRBJ2-7; D is perhaps TRBD1 (6 bases). Germline loops: CDR1 MGHRA, CDR2 YSYEKL. The CDR3 has 14 residues. Trimming pared 4 bases from V and 2 bases from J, leaving 12 bases between. For the CDR3, the DNA is TGCGCCAGCAGCCCTCGGGACACAACCTACGAGCAGTACTTC. Its protein product is CASSPRDTTYEQYF.

This clone was seen just once. The chain joins TRBV5-4 to TRBJ2-7, with 7 bases matching TRBD1. This CDR3 has 15 residues. Trimming cost V 4 bases and J 2 bases; bases outside gene matches: 9. Germline loops: CDR1 SGHNT, CDR2 YYREEE (reference sequence). The CDR3 sequence: CASSRPGTETYEQYF. The CDR3 bases are TGTGCCAGCAGCCGCCCCGGGACAGAGACCTACGAGCAGTACTTC. Looking up the rest from reference TRBV5-4 and TRBJ2-7 gives the full variable domain: ETGVTQSPTHLIKTRGQQVTLRCSSQSGHNTVSWYQQALGQGPQFIFQYYREEENGRGNFPPRFSGLQFPNYSSELNVNALELDDSALYLCASSRPGTETYEQYFGPGTRLTVT.

V usage is TRBV6-5 and J usage is TRBJ2-1, with D perhaps given as TRBD1 or TRBD2 (5 bases each). Germline-derived CDR1 and CDR2 are MNHEY and SVGAGI. CDR3 length: 14 amino acids. V lost 7 bases and J 5 bases, leaving 15 bases between the germline ends. The CDR3 here is CASTRGAGDNEQFF. Written as DNA, the CDR3 is TGTGCCAGCACGAGGGGAGCCGGAGACAATGAGCAGTTCTTC.

The chain links TRBV21-1 to TRBJ2-1; the D call in the table, TRBD2, was not verified against the DNA. TRBV21-1 is a known pseudogene. The CDR3 has 17 residues. CDR3 loop: CASSNWSGRALGDEQFF. Here the CDR3 DNA reads TGTGCCAGCAGCAATTGGAGCGGGAGGGCCCTGGGGGATGAGCAGTTCTTC.

J is TRBJ2-2 and V is TRBV9; 8 nucleotides match TRBD2. The CDR3 length is 16 residues. With V trimmed by 0 bases and J by 5 bases, 6 bases remained unmatched. The germline V gene encodes CDR1 SGDLS and CDR2 YYNGEE. CDR3 in amino acids: CASSVDTSGVTGELFF. The CDR3 DNA reads as TGTGCCAGCAGCGTAGATACTAGCGGTGTTACCGGGGAGCTGTTTTTT.

V gene TRBV7-3 combines with J gene TRBJ2-1, with no clear D. The CDR3 runs to 16 residues. Germline CDR1 is SGHTA and CDR2 is FQGTGA. V lost 2 bases to trimming and J lost 0 bases, with 11 bases between them. CDR3 loop: CASSLYPRHSYNEQFF. In DNA, the CDR3 is TGTGCCAGCAGCTTATATCCCCGACACTCCTACAATGAGCAGTTCTTC.

This clone was observed once. The gene calls are TRBV2 and TRBJ1-1, with D perhaps matching TRBD1 (6 bases). Trimming stripped 7 bases from V and 0 bases from J, with 9 bases between. The germline CDR1 and CDR2 sequences are SNHLY and FYNNEI. The CDR3 consists of 13 residues. The CDR3 here is CASKDSLNTEAFF. DNA for the CDR3: TGTGCCAGCAAGGACAGTTTGAACACTGAAGCTTTCTTT. Full variable domain (remainder filled in from reference TRBV2 and TRBJ1-1): EPEVTQTPSHQVTQMGQEVILRCVPISNHLYFYWYRQILGQKVEFLVSFYNNEISEKSEIFDDQFSVERPDGSNFTLKIRSTKLEDSAMYFCASKDSLNTEAFFGQGTRLTVV.

The chain carries TRBV19 and TRBJ2-1, with D possibly TRBD2 on 6 matching bases. Germline CDR1 and CDR2: LNHDA and SQIVND (reference sequence). The V end was cut by 6 bases, the J end by 4 bases, with 13 bases between. The CDR3 has 14 amino acids. The CDR3 loop reads CASRLLSGYNEQFF. The CDR3 DNA is TGTGCCAGTAGATTACTTAGCGGTTACAATGAGCAGTTCTTC.

This rearrangement joins TRBV6-1 to TRBJ1-2; D possibly corresponds to TRBD1 (5 bases). The V end lost 6 bases, the J end lost 7 bases, and 18 bases lay between the germline ends. The length of the CDR3 is 14 residues. The germline gives CDR1 MNHNS, CDR2 SASEGT. CDR3 residues: CASRPQGPYSGYTF. As DNA, the CDR3 is TGTGCCAGCAGACCCCAGGGTCCTTATAGTGGCTACACCTTC.

This chain joins TRBV6-1 and TRBJ2-1, with D uncertain. V lost 7 bases and J 2 bases, leaving 9 bases between the germline ends. Germline V gene data show CDR1 as MNHNS and CDR2 as SASEGT. The CDR3 covers 13 residues. The CDR3 spells CASKISAYNEQFF. The CDR3 DNA sequence: TGTGCCAGCAAGATTTCCGCCTACAATGAGCAGTTCTTC.

The V gene is TRBV18, the J gene TRBJ2-7; 7 bases are shared with TRBD1. The CDR3 spans 14 residues. CDR1 and CDR2 from the germline V gene are KGHSH and LQKENI. After removal of 3 bases from V and 0 bases from J, the junction contained 2 bases not matched to a gene. Here the CDR3 DNA reads TGTGCCAGCTCACCGGGACAGTACTCCTACGAGCAGTACTTC. It codes for CASSPGQYSYEQYF.

In this sample, this clone turned up once. The rearrangement joins TRBV2 to TRBJ2-5; D remains unclear. Between the trimmed V and J ends, which lost 4 bases and 1 base, there was a span of 7 bases. The length of the CDR3 is 13 residues. CDR1 and CDR2 (germline): SNHLY, FYNNEI. CDR3 sequence reads: CASSGRIQETQYF. The CDR3 coding sequence is TGTGCCAGCAGTGGGCGCATCCAAGAGACCCAGTACTTC.

The chain uses TRBV2 and TRBJ2-1; TRBD2 aligns across 11 bases. V gave up 10 bases and J gave up 5 bases; unmatched junction bases: 13. Looked up from germline, CDR1 is SNHLY and CDR2 is FYNNEI. This CDR3 spans 16 amino acids. CDR3 in amino acids: CAIQPPGLAAHNEQFF. CDR3 sequence (DNA): TGTGCCATCCAACCCCCGGGACTAGCGGCCCACAATGAGCAGTTCTTC. The whole variable domain, filled in from reference TRBV2 and TRBJ2-1, reads EPEVTQTPSHQVTQMGQEVILRCVPISNHLYFYWYRQILGQKVEFLVSFYNNEISEKSEIFDDQFSVERPDGSNFTLKIRSTKLEDSAMYFCAIQPPGLAAHNEQFFGPGTRLTVL.